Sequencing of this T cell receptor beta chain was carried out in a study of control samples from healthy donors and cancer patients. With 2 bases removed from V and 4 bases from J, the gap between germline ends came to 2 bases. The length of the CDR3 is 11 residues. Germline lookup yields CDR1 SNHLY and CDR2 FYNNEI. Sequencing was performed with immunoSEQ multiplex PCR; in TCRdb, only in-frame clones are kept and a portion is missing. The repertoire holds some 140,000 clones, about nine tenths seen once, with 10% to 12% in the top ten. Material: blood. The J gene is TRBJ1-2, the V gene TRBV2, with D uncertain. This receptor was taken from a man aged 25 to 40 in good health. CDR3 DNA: TGTGCCAGCAGTGAATCCTATGGCTACACCTTC. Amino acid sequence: CASSESYGYTF.